This entry is about one TCR beta chain. The CDR3 consists of 17 residues. J lost 6 bases, V lost 2 bases, and 12 bases had no gene match. Germline V gene sequence: CDR1 MNHEY, CDR2 SMNVEV (reference sequence). Recruits, aged roughly 18 to 90 years, lived in 20 to 30 US areas. This specimen comes from a study of blood T cell repertoires in COVID-19. Looking at the study overall: Samples came from the United States, Italy and Spain, spanning acute and convalescent COVID-19. T cells, B-cell-depleted T cells, or PBMCs provided the cDNA or gDNA that served as material.

How the authors handled the data: Reference gene primer amplification gave nucleated cell count estimates. Libraries were prepared by immunoSEQ multiplex PCR; TCRdb keeps only in-frame clonotypes and omits some of them. V and J calls and clone size are given by that table; D and trimming were obtained from the DNA. The sample has 250,000 or so clones, about 87% seen once. Sequencing was carried out using PBMCs or T cells enriched from blood (not recorded which). The chain uses TRBV27 and TRBJ2-3; 9 positions agree with TRBD2. The receptor comes from a woman aged 25-40 years with acute COVID-19. The CDR3 region has the DNA TGTGCCAGCAGTTTAAGGTCGATAGCGGGAGCGATGGATACGCAGTATTTT. Protein: CASSLRSIAGAMDTQYF.